These 16 T cell receptor beta chains were sequenced from one sample in a study of OX40 agonist ivuxolimab in advanced cancers. Assay: immunoSEQ multiplex PCR; the TCRdb copy retains only in-frame clones and omits some. Found here are about 62,000 clones, roughly 84% of them singletons; the top ten hold 2% to 3%. The sample was CD4+ or CD8+ T cells sorted from blood, taken in a trial of the OX40 agonist ivuxolimab. Receptor source: an adult with an advanced solid tumor such as melanoma, head and neck, liver or kidney cancer.

The chain has TRBV5-4 and TRBJ2-5; D ambiguous. V lost 1 base to trimming and J lost 3 bases, with 10 bases between them. Germline loops: CDR1 SGHNT, CDR2 YYREEE (reference sequence). The CDR3 length is 14 residues. In DNA, the CDR3 is TGTGCCAGCAGCTTGCCCGAACTTAAAGAGACCCAGTACTTC. It specifies CASSLPELKETQYF.

V is TRBV6-4 and J is TRBJ1-1, with D unclear. The CDR3 is made up of 15 amino acids. With 0 bases removed from V and 7 bases from J, the gap between germline ends came to 15 bases. CDR1 is MRHNA, CDR2 SNTAGT, per germline. Here the CDR3 DNA reads TGTGCCAGCAGTGACTCGAGTCGCGGTGTCATTGAAGCTTTCTTT. It is translated as CASSDSSRGVIEAFF.

V is TRBV6-1 and J is TRBJ2-3; the D call may be TRBD1 or TRBD2 (5 bases each). The V gene lost 3 bases and the J gene lost 2 bases, with 18 bases spanning the gap. There are 17 residues in the CDR3. Germline CDR1 is MNHNS and CDR2 is SASEGT. The CDR3 nucleotides are TGTGCCAGCAGTGAGGGAGACAGATTTACTTCCACAGATACGCAGTATTTT. The encoded protein is CASSEGDRFTSTDTQYF.

The chain uses TRBV7-9 and TRBJ1-3; D call uncertain. Germline CDR1 and CDR2: SEHNR and FQNEAQ (reference sequence). The CDR3 is 17 amino acids. V shed 4 bases and J shed 8 bases, with 24 bases lying between them. The CDR3: CASSYRLQASGVDTIYF. The CDR3 DNA sequence: TGTGCCAGCAGCTACCGACTCCAGGCCTCGGGAGTCGACACCATATATTTT. Full variable domain (remainder filled in from reference TRBV7-9 and TRBJ1-3): DTGVSQNPRHKITKRGQNVTFRCDPISEHNRLYWYRQTLGQGPEFLTYFQNEAQLEKSRLLSDRFSAERPKGSFSTLEIQRTEQGDSAMYLCASSYRLQASGVDTIYFGEGSWLTVV.

Concerning this clone itself: Other nucleotide sequences in the sample specify the same CDR3. V and J are TRBV6-5 and TRBJ2-3; TRBD2 matches 9 bases. The germline gives CDR1 MNHEY, CDR2 SVGAGI. Trimming cost V 6 bases and J 4 bases; bases outside gene matches: 8. The CDR3 is made up of 15 amino acids. The DNA for the CDR3 is TGTGCCAGCAGATCGGGTGGCGGGGGGGCAGATACGCAGTATTTT. Residues: CASRSGGGGADTQYF.

V and J are TRBV2 and TRBJ1-2; D is unresolved. The CDR3 extends over 13 amino acids. V lost 8 bases to trimming and J lost 7 bases, with 17 bases between them. Germline CDR1 reads SNHLY; CDR2 reads FYNNEI. Here the CDR3 reads CASFSILLGGYTF. The CDR3 DNA is TGTGCCAGCTTTAGTATCCTCTTGGGTGGCTACACCTTC.

The chain recombines TRBV7-6 with TRBJ2-7; 9 nucleotides line up with TRBD1. Germline CDR1 and CDR2: SGHVS and FNYEAQ. This CDR3 region has 16 residues. The V and J ends lost 5 bases and 1 base, in that order; junction bases with no gene match: 9. DNA for the CDR3: TGTGCCAGCAGCCAGACCGGGACAGGGCCATCCTACGAGCAGTACTTC. It encodes CASSQTGTGPSYEQYF.

The chain couples TRBV5-1 to TRBJ2-1, with D maybe TRBD1 (5 bases). V was cut by 4 bases and J by 8 bases, with 28 bases left in between. The CDR3 totals 18 residues. Germline loops: CDR1 SGHRS, CDR2 YFSETQ. Here the CDR3 reads CASSRQGVRARGGDEQFF. The CDR3 bases are TGCGCCAGCAGCCGTCAGGGCGTCCGAGCTAGAGGCGGCGATGAGCAGTTCTTC.

V gene TRBV10-3 combines with J gene TRBJ2-5; possible D gene TRBD1, 5 bases. Trimming pared 5 bases from V and 5 bases from J, leaving 15 bases between. This CDR3 contains 14 residues. Germline CDR1 is ENHRY and CDR2 is SYGVKD. In DNA, the CDR3 is TGTGCCATCAGTAGCTCACAGGTTGCGGAGACCCAGTACTTC. Translating it yields CAISSSQVAETQYF.

The chain uses TRBV11-3 and TRBJ2-1; weak D call: TRBD1 (6 bases). Germline V gene data show CDR1 as SGHNT and CDR2 as YENEEA. V dropped 5 bases and J dropped 4 bases, with 9 bases sitting between them. The CDR3 runs to 13 residues. The CDR3 loop is CASSPDSYNEQFF. Written as DNA, the CDR3 is TGTGCCAGCAGCCCGGACAGTTACAATGAGCAGTTCTTC.

The chain links TRBV2 to TRBJ2-3; the match to TRBD2 covers 7 bases. CDR3 size: 14 residues. Trimming took 7 bases from V and 0 from J; bases not matched to a gene: 4. CDR1 and CDR2 (germline): SNHLY, FYNNEI. The CDR3 DNA is TGTGCCAGCACTAGCGGACTAAGCACAGATACGCAGTATTTT. This codes for CASTSGLSTDTQYF. The whole variable domain, remainder taken from reference TRBV2 and TRBJ2-3, is EPEVTQTPSHQVTQMGQEVILRCVPISNHLYFYWYRQILGQKVEFLVSFYNNEISEKSEIFDDQFSVERPDGSNFTLKIRSTKLEDSAMYFCASTSGLSTDTQYFGPGTRLTVL.

The chain combines TRBV9 with TRBJ1-1; 11 bases agree with TRBD1. V shed 0 bases, J shed 5 bases, and the junction held 3 bases outside the gene matches. The CDR3 has 15 residues. In germline, CDR1 is SGDLS, CDR2 YYNGEE. Written as DNA, the CDR3 is TGTGCCAGCAGCGTAGAAGGGACAGGGGGAACTGAAGCTTTCTTT. Translated: CASSVEGTGGTEAFF.

The chain employs TRBV10-2 and TRBJ1-4; unclear D gene. The CDR3 is 15 amino acids. CDR1 and CDR2 (germline): WSHSY, SAAADI. V was trimmed by 6 bases and J by 5 bases, leaving 16 bases between them. The DNA of the CDR3 is TGCGCCAGCAGACCCCAAGAGGCGGGGAATGAAAAACTGTTTTTT. Translation gives CASRPQEAGNEKLFF.

CDR3 protein: CASSAPTGGWYGYTF. CDR3 sequence (DNA): TGTGCCAGCAGTGCGCCAACAGGGGGCTGGTATGGCTACACCTTC. The chain links TRBV2 to TRBJ1-2, with TRBD1 matching 9 bases. The V gene's germline CDR1 is SNHLY and CDR2 FYNNEI. V shed 4 bases, J shed 5 bases, and the junction held 8 bases outside the gene matches. The CDR3 is 15 amino acids.

V gene TRBV27 combines with J gene TRBJ1-2; D is unclear. Between the trimmed V and J ends, which lost 6 bases and 11 bases, there was a span of 13 bases. Germline loops: CDR1 MNHEY, CDR2 SMNVEV (reference sequence). The length of the CDR3 is 11 residues. CDR3 protein: CASSNHGVYTF. CDR3 coding DNA: TGTGCCAGCAGCAATCATGGTGTTTACACCTTC.

A remark on this clone: Germline and junction disagree at one end, which may indicate a read error. This chain links TRBV7-7 with TRBJ2-5, with TRBD2 matching 9 bases. The CDR3 covers 15 residues. The V gene's germline CDR1 is SSHAT and CDR2 FNYEAQ (reference sequence). DNA of the CDR3: TGTGCTAGCAGACCCGCGGGGGGGAGGCAAGAGACCCAGTACTTC. Its translation: CASRPAGGRQETQYF.